This T cell receptor beta chain was sequenced during a study of human T cells and chemical hapten exposure. Study in general: The patients, most of them female, presented with alopecia areata, totalis or universalis.

CDR1 is MNHEY and CDR2 is SVGEGT in the germline V gene. The CDR3 loop spans 12 amino acids. Trimming took off 2 bases at V and 4 bases at J, with 5 bases between the two ends. As to time point: patch test 1, 2 weeks after DPC sensitization. Sample treatment: therapeutic diphenylcyclopropenone sensitization with weekly scalp DPC. TCRdb called the RACE reads again in MiXCR, with one record for every CDR3 protein. The table shows 75,000 to 90,000 distinct CDR3 sequences, with approximately 10% occurring only once. The sample here was whole blood, taken in connection with sensitization to the hapten diphenylcyclopropenone (DPC). This sequence was found in a woman in her sixties with alopecia areata. Some clones in this sample may be carry-over from other donors' samples. The genes are TRBV6-2 or TRBV6-3 and TRBJ1-2; D is uncertain. The DNA of the CDR3 is TGTGCCAGCAGTTACAGTATCTATGGCTACACCTTC. It yields the protein CASSYSIYGYTF.